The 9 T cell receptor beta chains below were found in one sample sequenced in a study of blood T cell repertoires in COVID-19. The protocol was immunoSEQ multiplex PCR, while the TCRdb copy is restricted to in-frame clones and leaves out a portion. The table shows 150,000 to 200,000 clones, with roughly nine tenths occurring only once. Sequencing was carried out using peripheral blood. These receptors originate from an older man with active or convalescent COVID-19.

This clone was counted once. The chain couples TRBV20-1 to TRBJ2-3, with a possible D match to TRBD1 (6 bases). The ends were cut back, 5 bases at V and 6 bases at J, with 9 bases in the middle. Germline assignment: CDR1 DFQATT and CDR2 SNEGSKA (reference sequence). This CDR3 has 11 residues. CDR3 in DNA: TGCAGTGCTCAGGGGCTGGATACGCAGTATTTT. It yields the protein CSAQGLDTQYF.

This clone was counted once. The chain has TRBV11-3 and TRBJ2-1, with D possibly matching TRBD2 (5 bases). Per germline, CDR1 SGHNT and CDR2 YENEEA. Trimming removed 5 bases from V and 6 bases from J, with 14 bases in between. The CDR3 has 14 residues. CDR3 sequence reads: CASSPGLAGNEQFF. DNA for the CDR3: TGTGCCAGCAGCCCTGGTCTAGCAGGCAATGAGCAGTTCTTC.

The CDR3, as DNA: TGTGCCAGCAGTGTGGGATTGGCTAGCGGGTCTCTCTCGAGCTCCTACAATGAGCAGTTCTTC. Its translation is CASSVGLASGSLSSSYNEQFF. This chain links TRBV9 with TRBJ2-1, with 8 bases aligning to TRBD2. V shed 5 bases, J shed 0 bases, and the junction held 22 bases outside the gene matches. CDR3 size: 21 residues. Germline V gene sequence: CDR1 SGDLS, CDR2 YYNGEE.

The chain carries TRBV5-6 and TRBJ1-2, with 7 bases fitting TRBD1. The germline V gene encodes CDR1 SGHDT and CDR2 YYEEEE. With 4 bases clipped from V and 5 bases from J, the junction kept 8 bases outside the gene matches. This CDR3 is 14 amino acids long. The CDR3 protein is CASSRTGTAYGYTF. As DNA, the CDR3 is TGTGCCAGCAGCAGAACCGGGACAGCGTATGGCTACACCTTC.

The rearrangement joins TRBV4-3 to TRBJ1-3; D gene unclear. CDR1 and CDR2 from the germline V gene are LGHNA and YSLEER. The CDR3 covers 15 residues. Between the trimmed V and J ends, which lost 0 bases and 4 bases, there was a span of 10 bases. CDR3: CASSQESGVGNTIYF. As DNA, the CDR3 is TGCGCCAGCAGCCAAGAGTCCGGGGTCGGAAACACCATATATTTT.

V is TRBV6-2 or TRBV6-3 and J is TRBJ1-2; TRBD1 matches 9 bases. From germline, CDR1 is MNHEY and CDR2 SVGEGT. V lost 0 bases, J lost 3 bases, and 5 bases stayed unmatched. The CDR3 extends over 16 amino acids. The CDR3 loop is CASSYSRDRVDYGYTF. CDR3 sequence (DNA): TGTGCCAGCAGTTACTCGAGGGACAGGGTCGACTATGGCTACACCTTC.

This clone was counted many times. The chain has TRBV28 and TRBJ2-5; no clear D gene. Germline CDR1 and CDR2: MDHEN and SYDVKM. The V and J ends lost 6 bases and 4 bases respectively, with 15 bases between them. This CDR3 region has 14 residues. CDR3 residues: CASSLTVVRETQYF. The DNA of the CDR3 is TGTGCCAGCAGCCTCACGGTAGTAAGAGAGACCCAGTACTTC.

CDR3 loop: CASISLRAANSPLHF. DNA of the CDR3: TGTGCCAGCATCAGCCTCAGGGCGGCTAATTCACCCCTCCACTTT. The rearrangement uses TRBV6-5 and TRBJ1-6, with a possible D match to TRBD1 (5 bases). This CDR3 is built from 15 residues. Germline-derived CDR1 and CDR2 are MNHEY and SVGAGI. V dropped 7 bases and J dropped 6 bases, with 16 bases sitting between them.

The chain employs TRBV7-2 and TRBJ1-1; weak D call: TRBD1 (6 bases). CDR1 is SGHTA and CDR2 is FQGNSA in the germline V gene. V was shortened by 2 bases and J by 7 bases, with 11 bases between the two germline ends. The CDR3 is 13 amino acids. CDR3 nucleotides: TGTGCCAGCAGCTTAAGGGGGTCGGTTGAAGCTTTCTTT. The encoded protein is CASSLRGSVEAFF.